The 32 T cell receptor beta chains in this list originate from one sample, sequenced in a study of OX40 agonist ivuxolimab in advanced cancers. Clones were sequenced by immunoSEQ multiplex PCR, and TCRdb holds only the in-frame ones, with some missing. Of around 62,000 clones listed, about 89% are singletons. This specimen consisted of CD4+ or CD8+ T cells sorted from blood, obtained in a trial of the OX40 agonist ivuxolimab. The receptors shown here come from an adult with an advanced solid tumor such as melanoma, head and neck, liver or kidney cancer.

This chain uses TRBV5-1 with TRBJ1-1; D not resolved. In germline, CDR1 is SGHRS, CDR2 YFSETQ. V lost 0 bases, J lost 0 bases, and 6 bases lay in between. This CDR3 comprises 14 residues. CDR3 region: CASSLDSLNTEAFF. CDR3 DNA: TGCGCCAGCAGCTTGGACAGTTTGAACACTGAAGCTTTCTTT.

CDR3 nucleotide sequence: TGCGCCAGCAGCCCGGAGGGGGTGGAAGCTTTCTTT. Translating it yields CASSPEGVEAFF. The chain carries TRBV5-1 and TRBJ1-1; perhaps TRBD1 as D (6 bases). There are 12 residues in the CDR3. V was shortened by 4 bases and J by 8 bases, with 12 bases between the two germline ends. CDR1 and CDR2 from the germline V gene are SGHRS and YFSETQ. The full variable domain, with the rest looked up from reference TRBV5-1 and TRBJ1-1, is KAGVTQTPRYLIKTRGQQVTLSCSPISGHRSVSWYQQTPGQGLQFLFEYFSETQRNKGNFPGRFSGRQFSNSRSEMNVSTLELGDSALYLCASSPEGVEAFFGQGTRLTVV.

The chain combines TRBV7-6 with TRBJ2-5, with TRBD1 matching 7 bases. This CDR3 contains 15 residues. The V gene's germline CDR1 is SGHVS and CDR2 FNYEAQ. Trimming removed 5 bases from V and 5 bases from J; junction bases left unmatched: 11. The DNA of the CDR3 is TGTGCCAGCAGCCCCAAGGGGGCCCCCAGGGAGACCCAGTACTTC. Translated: CASSPKGAPRETQYF.

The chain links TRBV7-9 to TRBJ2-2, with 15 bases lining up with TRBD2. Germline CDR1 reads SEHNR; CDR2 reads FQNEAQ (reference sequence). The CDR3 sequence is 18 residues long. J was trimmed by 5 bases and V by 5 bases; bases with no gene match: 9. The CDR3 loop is CASSPGLAGGPWTGELFF. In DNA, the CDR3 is TGTGCCAGCAGCCCAGGACTAGCGGGAGGGCCTTGGACCGGGGAGCTGTTTTTT.

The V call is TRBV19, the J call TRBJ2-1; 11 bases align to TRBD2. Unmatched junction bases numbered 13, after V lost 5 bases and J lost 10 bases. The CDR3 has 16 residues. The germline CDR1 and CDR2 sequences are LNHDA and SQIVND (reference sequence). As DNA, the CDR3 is TGTGCCAGTAGTGGCCAACTAGCGGGAGTTTGGGAAGAGCAGTTCTTC. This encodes CASSGQLAGVWEEQFF. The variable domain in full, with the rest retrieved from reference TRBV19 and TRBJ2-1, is DGGITQSPKYLFRKEGQNVTLSCEQNLNHDAMYWYRQDPGQGLRLIYYSQIVNDFQKGDIAEGYSVSREKKESFPLTVTSAQKNPTAFYLCASSGQLAGVWEEQFFGPGTRLTVL.

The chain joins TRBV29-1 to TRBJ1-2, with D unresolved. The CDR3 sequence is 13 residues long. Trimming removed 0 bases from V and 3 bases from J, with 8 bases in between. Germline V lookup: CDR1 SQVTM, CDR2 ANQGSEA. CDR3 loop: CSVEDREHYGYTF. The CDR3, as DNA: TGCAGCGTTGAAGATAGGGAACACTATGGCTACACCTTC.

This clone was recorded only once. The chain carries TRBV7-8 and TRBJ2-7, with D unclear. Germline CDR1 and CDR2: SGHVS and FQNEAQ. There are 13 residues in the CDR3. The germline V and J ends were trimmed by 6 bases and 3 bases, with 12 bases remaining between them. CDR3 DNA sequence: TGTGCCAGCAGTCCCCCTTTTGGCTACGAGCAGTACTTC. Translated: CASSPPFGYEQYF.

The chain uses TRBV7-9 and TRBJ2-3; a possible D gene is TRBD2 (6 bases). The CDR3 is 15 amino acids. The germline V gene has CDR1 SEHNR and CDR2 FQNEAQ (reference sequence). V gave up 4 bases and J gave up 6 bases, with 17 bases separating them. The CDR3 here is CASSSLSGSGDTQYF. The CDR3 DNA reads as TGTGCCAGCAGCTCCTTGTCCGGGAGTGGCGATACGCAGTATTTT.

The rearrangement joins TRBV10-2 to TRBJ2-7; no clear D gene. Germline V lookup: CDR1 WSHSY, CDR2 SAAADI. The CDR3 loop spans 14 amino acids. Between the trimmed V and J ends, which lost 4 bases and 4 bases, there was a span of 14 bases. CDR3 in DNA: TGCGCCAGCAGTGTGGCATTCGGGCTGTACGAGCAGTACGTC. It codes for CASSVAFGLYEQYV.

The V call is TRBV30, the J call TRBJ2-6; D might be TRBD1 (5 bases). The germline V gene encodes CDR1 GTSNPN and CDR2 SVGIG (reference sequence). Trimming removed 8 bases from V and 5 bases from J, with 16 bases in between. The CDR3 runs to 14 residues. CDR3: CALEQGNRANVLTF. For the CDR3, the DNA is TGTGCCCTCGAGCAGGGTAACCGGGCCAACGTCCTGACTTTC. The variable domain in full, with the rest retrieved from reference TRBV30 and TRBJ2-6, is SQTIHQWPATLVQPVGSPLSLECTVEGTSNPNLYWYRQAAGRGLQLLFYSVGIGQISSEVPQNLSASRPQDRQFILSSKKLLLSDSGFYLCALEQGNRANVLTFGAGSRLTVL.

CDR3 coding DNA: TGTGCCAGCAGCTTAAATTCGCGCGGGGGCAGCTCCTACAATGAGCAGTTCTTC. Its translation: CASSLNSRGGSSYNEQFF. The V call is TRBV7-3, the J call TRBJ2-1, with D possibly matching TRBD2 (7 bases). V lost 1 base and J lost 0, with 16 bases in between. From germline, CDR1 is SGHTA and CDR2 FQGTGA. The CDR3 is 18 residues long. The full variable domain, rest sourced from reference TRBV7-3 and TRBJ2-1, is GAGVSQTPSNKVTEKGKYVELRCDPISGHTALYWYRQSLGQGPEFLIYFQGTGAADDSGLPNDRFFAVRPEGSVSTLKIQRTERGDSAVYLCASSLNSRGGSSYNEQFFGPGTRLTVL.

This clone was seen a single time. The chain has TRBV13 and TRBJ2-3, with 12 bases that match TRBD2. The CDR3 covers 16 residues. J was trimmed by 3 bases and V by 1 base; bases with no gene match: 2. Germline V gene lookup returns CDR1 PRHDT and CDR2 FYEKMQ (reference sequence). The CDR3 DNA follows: TGTGCCAGCAGCTTAGAGACTAGCGGGAGAACAGATACGCAGTATTTT. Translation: CASSLETSGRTDTQYF.

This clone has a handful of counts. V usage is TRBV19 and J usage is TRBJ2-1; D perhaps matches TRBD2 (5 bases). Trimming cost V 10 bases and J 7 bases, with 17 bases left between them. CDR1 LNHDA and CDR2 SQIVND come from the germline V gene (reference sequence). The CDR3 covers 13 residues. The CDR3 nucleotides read TGTGCCACCAGGAGGAGGCCGGGAAATGAGCAGTTCTTC. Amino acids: CATRRRPGNEQFF.

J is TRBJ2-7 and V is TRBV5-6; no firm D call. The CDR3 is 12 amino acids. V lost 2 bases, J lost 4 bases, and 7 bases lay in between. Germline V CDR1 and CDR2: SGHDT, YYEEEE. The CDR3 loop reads CASSFSYYEQYF. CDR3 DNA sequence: TGTGCCAGCAGCTTTTCTTATTACGAGCAGTACTTC.

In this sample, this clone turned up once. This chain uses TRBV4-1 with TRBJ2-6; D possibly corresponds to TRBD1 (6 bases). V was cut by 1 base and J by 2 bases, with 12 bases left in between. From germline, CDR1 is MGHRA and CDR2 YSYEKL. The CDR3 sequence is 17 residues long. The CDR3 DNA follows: TGCGCCAGCAGCCAAGTCCACAGGGTCGCTGGGGCCAACGTCCTGACTTTC. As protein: CASSQVHRVAGANVLTF.

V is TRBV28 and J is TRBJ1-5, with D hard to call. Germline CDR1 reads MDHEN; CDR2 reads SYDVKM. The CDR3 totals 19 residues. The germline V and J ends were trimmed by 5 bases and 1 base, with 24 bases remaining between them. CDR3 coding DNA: TGTGCCAGCAGTCCCCCGCCTTTAGCAGAATTGATGAGCAATCAGCCCCAGCATTTT. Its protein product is CASSPPPLAELMSNQPQHF. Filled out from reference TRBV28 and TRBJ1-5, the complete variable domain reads DVKVTQSSRYLVKRTGEKVFLECVQDMDHENMFWYRQDPGLGLRLIYFSYDVKMKEKGDIPEGYSVSREKKERFSLILESASTNQTSMYLCASSPPPLAELMSNQPQHFGDGTRLSIL.

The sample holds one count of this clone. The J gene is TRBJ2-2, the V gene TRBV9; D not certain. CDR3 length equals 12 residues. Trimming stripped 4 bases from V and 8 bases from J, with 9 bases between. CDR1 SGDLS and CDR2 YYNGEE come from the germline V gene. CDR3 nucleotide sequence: TGTGCCAGCAGCCCACCTGATGGGGAGCTGTTTTTT. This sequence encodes CASSPPDGELFF.

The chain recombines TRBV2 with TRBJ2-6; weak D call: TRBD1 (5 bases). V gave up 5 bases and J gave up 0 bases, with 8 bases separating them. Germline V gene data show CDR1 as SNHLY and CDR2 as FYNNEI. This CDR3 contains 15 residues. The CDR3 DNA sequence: TGTGCCAGCAGTTTCGACAGCTCTGGGGCCAACGTCCTGACTTTC. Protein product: CASSFDSSGANVLTF.

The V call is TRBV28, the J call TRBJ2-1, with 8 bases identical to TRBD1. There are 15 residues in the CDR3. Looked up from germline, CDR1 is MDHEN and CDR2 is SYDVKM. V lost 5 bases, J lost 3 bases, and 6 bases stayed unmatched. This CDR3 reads CASSPQGAGYNEQFF. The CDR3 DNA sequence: TGTGCCAGCAGTCCGCAGGGGGCTGGCTACAATGAGCAGTTCTTC. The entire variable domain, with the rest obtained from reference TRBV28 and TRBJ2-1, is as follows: DVKVTQSSRYLVKRTGEKVFLECVQDMDHENMFWYRQDPGLGLRLIYFSYDVKMKEKGDIPEGYSVSREKKERFSLILESASTNQTSMYLCASSPQGAGYNEQFFGPGTRLTVL.

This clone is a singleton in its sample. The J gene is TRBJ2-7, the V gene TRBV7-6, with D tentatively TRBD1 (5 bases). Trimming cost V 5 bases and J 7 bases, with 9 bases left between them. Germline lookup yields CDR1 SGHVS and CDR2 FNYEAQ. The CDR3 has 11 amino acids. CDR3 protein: CASSVGVEQYF. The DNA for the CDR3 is TGTGCCAGCAGCGTAGGGGTTGAGCAGTACTTC. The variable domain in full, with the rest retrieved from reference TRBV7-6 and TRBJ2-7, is GAGVSQSPRYKVTKRGQDVALRCDPISGHVSLYWYRQALGQGPEFLTYFNYEAQQDKSGLPNDRFSAERPEGSISTLTIQRTEQRDSAMYRCASSVGVEQYFGPGTRLTVT.

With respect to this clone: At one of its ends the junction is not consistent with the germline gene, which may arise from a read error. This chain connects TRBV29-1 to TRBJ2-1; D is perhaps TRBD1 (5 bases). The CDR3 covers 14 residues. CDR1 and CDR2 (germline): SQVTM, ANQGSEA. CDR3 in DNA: TGCAGCGTCGAAGGTCTGGGGCTCTACAATGAGCAGTTCTTC. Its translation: CSVEGLGLYNEQFF.

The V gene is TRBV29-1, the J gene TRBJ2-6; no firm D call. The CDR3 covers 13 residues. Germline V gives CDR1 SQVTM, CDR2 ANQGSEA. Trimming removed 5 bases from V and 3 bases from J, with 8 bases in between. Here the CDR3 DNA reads TGCAGCGTTCCGTTGGTTGGGGCCAACGTCCTGACTTTC. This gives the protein CSVPLVGANVLTF.

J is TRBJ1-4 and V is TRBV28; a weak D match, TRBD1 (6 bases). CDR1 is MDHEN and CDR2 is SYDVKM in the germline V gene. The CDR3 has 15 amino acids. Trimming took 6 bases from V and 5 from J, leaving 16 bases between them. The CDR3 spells CASSLQTGRNEKLFF. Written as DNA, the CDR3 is TGTGCCAGCAGCCTTCAGACAGGCAGGAATGAAAAACTGTTTTTT.

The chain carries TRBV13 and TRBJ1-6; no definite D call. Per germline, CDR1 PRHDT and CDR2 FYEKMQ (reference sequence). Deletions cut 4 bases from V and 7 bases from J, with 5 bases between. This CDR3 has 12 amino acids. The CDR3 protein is CASSSPNSPLHF. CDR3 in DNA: TGTGCCAGCAGCTCCCCGAATTCACCCCTCCACTTT. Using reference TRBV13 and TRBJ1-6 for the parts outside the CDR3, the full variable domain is AAGVIQSPRHLIKEKRETATLKCYPIPRHDTVYWYQQGPGQDPQFLISFYEKMQSDKGSIPDRFSAQQFSDYHSELNMSSLELGDSALYFCASSSPNSPLHFGNGTRLTVT.

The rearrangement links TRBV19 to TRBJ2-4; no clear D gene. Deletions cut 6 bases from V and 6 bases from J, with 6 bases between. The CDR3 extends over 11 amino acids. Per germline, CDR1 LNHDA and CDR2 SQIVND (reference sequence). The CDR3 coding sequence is TGTGCCAGTAGAACCAGAAACATTCAGTACTTC. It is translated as CASRTRNIQYF.

The CDR3 spells CASSPFREVTNEQFF. The CDR3 DNA follows: TGTGCCAGCAGCCCCTTCCGGGAGGTCACCAATGAGCAGTTCTTC. The chain joins TRBV9 to TRBJ2-1, with 7 bases identical to TRBD2. The germline gives CDR1 SGDLS, CDR2 YYNGEE. The V gene end was trimmed by 4 bases and the J gene end by 6 bases; junction bases not matched to a gene: 10. This CDR3 is 15 amino acids long.

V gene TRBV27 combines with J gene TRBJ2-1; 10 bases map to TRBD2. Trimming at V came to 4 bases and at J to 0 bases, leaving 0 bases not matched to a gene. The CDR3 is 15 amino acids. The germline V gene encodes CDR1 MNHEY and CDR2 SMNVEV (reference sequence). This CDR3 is CASSSSGSSYNEQFF. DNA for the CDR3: TGTGCCAGCAGTTCTAGCGGGAGCTCCTACAATGAGCAGTTCTTC.

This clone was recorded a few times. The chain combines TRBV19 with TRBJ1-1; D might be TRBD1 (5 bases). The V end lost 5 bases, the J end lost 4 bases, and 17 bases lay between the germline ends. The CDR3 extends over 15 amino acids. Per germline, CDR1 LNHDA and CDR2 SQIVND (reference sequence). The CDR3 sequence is CASSPLQGWSTEAFF. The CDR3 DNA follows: TGTGCCAGTAGTCCCCTCCAGGGATGGAGCACTGAAGCTTTCTTT. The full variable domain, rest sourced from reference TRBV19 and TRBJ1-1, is DGGITQSPKYLFRKEGQNVTLSCEQNLNHDAMYWYRQDPGQGLRLIYYSQIVNDFQKGDIAEGYSVSREKKESFPLTVTSAQKNPTAFYLCASSPLQGWSTEAFFGQGTRLTVV.

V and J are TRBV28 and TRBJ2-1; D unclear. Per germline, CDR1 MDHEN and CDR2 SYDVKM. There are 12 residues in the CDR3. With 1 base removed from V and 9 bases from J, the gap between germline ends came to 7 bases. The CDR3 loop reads CASSLSGIEQFF. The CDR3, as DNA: TGTGCCAGCAGTTTATCCGGCATTGAGCAGTTCTTC.

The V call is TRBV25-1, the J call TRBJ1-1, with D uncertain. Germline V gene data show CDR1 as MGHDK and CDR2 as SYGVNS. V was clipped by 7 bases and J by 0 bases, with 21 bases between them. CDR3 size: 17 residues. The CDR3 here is CASTSSRSWTVNTEAFF. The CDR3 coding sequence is TGTGCCAGCACCTCAAGTAGGAGTTGGACTGTGAACACTGAAGCTTTCTTT.

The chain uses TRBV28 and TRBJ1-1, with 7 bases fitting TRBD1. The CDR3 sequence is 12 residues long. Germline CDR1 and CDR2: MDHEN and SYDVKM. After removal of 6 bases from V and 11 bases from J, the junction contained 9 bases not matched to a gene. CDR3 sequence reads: CASRELGGYAFF. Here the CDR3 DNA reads TGTGCCAGCAGGGAGCTAGGGGGCTACGCTTTCTTT.

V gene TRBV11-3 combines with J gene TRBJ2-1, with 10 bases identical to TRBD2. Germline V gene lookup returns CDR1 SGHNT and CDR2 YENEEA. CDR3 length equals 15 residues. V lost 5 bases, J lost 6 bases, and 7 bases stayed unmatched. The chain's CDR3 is CASSRGASGSNEQFF. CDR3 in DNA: TGTGCCAGCAGCCGGGGGGCTAGCGGGAGCAATGAGCAGTTCTTC.